This entry lists 20 T cell receptor beta chains sequenced from one sample in a study of technical replicates of blood from a few donors. Libraries were prepared by immunoSEQ multiplex PCR; TCRdb keeps only in-frame clonotypes and omits some of them. The sample contains about 80,000 clones, about 97% of which appear only once. The sample comprised T cells isolated from PBMCs. These receptors all stem from a human donor in good health.

The chain combines TRBV10-1 with TRBJ1-1, with TRBD1 as a possible D gene (5 bases). This CDR3 is built from 16 residues. Trimming took off 0 bases at V and 1 base at J, with 12 bases between the two ends. Germline loops: CDR1 WNHNN, CDR2 SYGVQD (reference sequence). The CDR3 spells CASSESPGRGNTEAFF. CDR3 sequence (DNA): TGCGCCAGCAGTGAGTCGCCCGGAAGGGGGAACACTGAAGCTTTCTTT.

This clone was observed once. Mismatch with germline at one junction end may stem from a read error. Other DNA sequences of this sample code for an identical CDR3. The V call is TRBV11-2, the J call TRBJ2-7; D is perhaps TRBD1 (5 bases). The CDR3 has 12 amino acids. The germline V gene has CDR1 SGHAT and CDR2 FQNNGV. CDR3 nucleotide sequence: TGTGCCAGCAGCCTAGACAGCTACGAGCAGTACTTC. Translated, it gives CASSLDSYEQYF.

This clone was picked up one time. This chain connects TRBV11-3 to TRBJ1-1, with 8 bases lining up with TRBD1. V lost 7 bases, J lost 7 bases, and 8 bases stayed unmatched. The CDR3 extends over 13 amino acids. CDR1 is SGHNT, CDR2 YENEEA, per germline. CDR3 nucleotides: TGTGCCAGCACTAAAGGACAGGGCCATGAAGCTTTCTTT. Protein: CASTKGQGHEAFF.

The chain carries TRBV6-1 and TRBJ1-5; tentative D call: TRBD1 (5 bases). CDR3 length equals 16 residues. The germline V gene has CDR1 MNHNS and CDR2 SASEGT. Trimming removed 3 bases from V and 4 bases from J, with 16 bases in between. CDR3 in amino acids: CASSERQPTQNQPQHF. The CDR3 nucleotides are TGTGCCAGCAGTGAGAGACAGCCGACCCAAAATCAGCCCCAGCATTTT.

This chain uses TRBV6-5 with TRBJ2-2, with a possible D match to TRBD1 (6 bases). Germline assignment: CDR1 MNHEY and CDR2 SVGAGI. V lost 6 bases to trimming and J lost 4 bases, with 15 bases between them. The CDR3 extends over 15 amino acids. The CDR3 DNA reads TGTGCCAGCAGACCTGACGGACAGACCACCGGGGAGCTGTTTTTT. Amino acids: CASRPDGQTTGELFF.

The genes are TRBV29-1 and TRBJ1-1; 9 bases are a match to TRBD1. The germline V gene has CDR1 SQVTM and CDR2 ANQGSEA. The CDR3 extends over 15 amino acids. V was pared by 7 bases and J by 1 base, with 10 bases of the junction left unmatched. The CDR3: CSGGQGIVGNTEAFF. The DNA for the CDR3 is TGCAGCGGGGGACAGGGAATTGTCGGGAACACTGAAGCTTTCTTT.

The chain has TRBV5-4 and TRBJ2-3; D gene uncertain. Germline assignment: CDR1 SGHNT and CDR2 YYREEE (reference sequence). The CDR3 spans 14 residues. V lost 3 bases, J lost 0 bases, and 8 bases lay in between. The CDR3 loop reads CASSYRVSTDTQYF. CDR3 sequence (DNA): TGTGCCAGCAGCTACCGGGTCAGCACAGATACGCAGTATTTT.

The gene calls are TRBV28 and TRBJ1-2, with 7 bases identical to TRBD1. From germline, CDR1 is MDHEN and CDR2 SYDVKM. V was pared by 7 bases and J by 4 bases, with 6 bases of the junction left unmatched. The CDR3 has 13 amino acids. This CDR3 is CASNFAGGYGYTF. CDR3 sequence (DNA): TGTGCCAGCAACTTTGCAGGGGGCTATGGCTACACCTTC.

This chain connects TRBV6-4 to TRBJ2-2, with 9 positions matching TRBD1. V was clipped by 0 bases and J by 5 bases; unmatched bases: 4. The CDR3 extends over 16 amino acids. Germline V gives CDR1 MRHNA, CDR2 SNTAGT. CDR3 bases: TGTGCCAGCAGTGACTCCGGGACAGGGTCAACCGGGGAGCTGTTTTTT. This encodes CASSDSGTGSTGELFF.

This clone was seen once. The rearrangement uses TRBV4-1 and TRBJ2-2, with 10 bases that match TRBD2. Germline CDR1 and CDR2: MGHRA and YSYEKL. The CDR3 is 16 residues long. V shed 1 base, J shed 5 bases, and the junction held 4 bases outside the gene matches. DNA of the CDR3: TGCGCCAGCAGCCAAGGCGTAGCGGGAGGAACCGGGGAGCTGTTTTTT. This codes for CASSQGVAGGTGELFF.

The chain employs TRBV9 and TRBJ2-7; the D gene is possibly TRBD2 (5 bases). Germline assignment: CDR1 SGDLS and CDR2 YYNGEE. V lost 2 bases, J lost 1 base, and 13 bases lay in between. The CDR3 consists of 15 residues. The CDR3 DNA follows: TGTGCCAGCAGCGTGGAGGCAGGAGTTTCCTACGAGCAGTACTTC. This gives the protein CASSVEAGVSYEQYF. Together with reference TRBV9 and TRBJ2-7, the CDR3 gives the full variable domain: DSGVTQTPKHLITATGQRVTLRCSPRSGDLSVYWYQQSLDQGLQFLIQYYNGEERAKGNILERFSAQQFPDLHSELNLSSLELGDSALYFCASSVEAGVSYEQYFGPGTRLTVT.

The chain is built from TRBV19 and TRBJ1-2; the D gene is possibly TRBD1 (5 bases). V was shortened by 1 base and J by 2 bases, with 14 bases between the two germline ends. Germline V gene data show CDR1 as LNHDA and CDR2 as SQIVND (reference sequence). The CDR3 has 16 amino acids. CDR3: CASSIADGGGNYGYTF. The CDR3 nucleotides read TGTGCCAGTAGTATAGCCGACGGTGGGGGGAACTATGGCTACACCTTC.

This clone was seen only once. The rearrangement uses TRBV2 and TRBJ2-5, with D unresolved. Per germline, CDR1 SNHLY and CDR2 FYNNEI. Trimming took 7 bases from V and 2 from J, leaving 11 bases between them. CDR3 size: 13 residues. The CDR3 DNA reads as TGTGCCAGCACAGGTCAGATTCAAGAGACCCAGTACTTC. This encodes CASTGQIQETQYF.

J is TRBJ2-5 and V is TRBV14; possibly TRBD2 for D (5 bases). Germline V gene data show CDR1 as SGHDN and CDR2 as FVKESK. V lost 5 bases and J 2 bases, leaving 18 bases between the germline ends. The CDR3 is 16 amino acids. DNA for the CDR3: TGTGCCAGCAGCGAGTGGGCGGGCACCACACAAGAGACCCAGTACTTC. The encoded protein is CASSEWAGTTQETQYF.

This clone has only one observation. The chain is built from TRBV19 and TRBJ2-3, with TRBD2 matching over 12 bases. This CDR3 contains 17 residues. V gave up 0 bases and J gave up 5 bases; unmatched junction bases: 6. In germline, CDR1 is LNHDA, CDR2 SQIVND (reference sequence). In DNA, the CDR3 is TGTGCCAGTAGTATAGATCCCCTGGGACTAGCGGGAGATACGCAGTATTTT. Amino acid sequence: CASSIDPLGLAGDTQYF.

This chain uses TRBV11-2 with TRBJ2-3; a weak D match, TRBD1 (6 bases). This CDR3 region has 12 residues. The germline V gene has CDR1 SGHAT and CDR2 FQNNGV. Trimming cost V 6 bases and J 2 bases, with 6 bases left between them. The CDR3 is CASRGATDTQYF. The CDR3, as DNA: TGTGCCAGCAGGGGGGCCACAGATACGCAGTATTTT.

The CDR3 protein is CSVEELGGTTGELFF. The CDR3 DNA sequence: TGCAGCGTTGAAGAACTGGGGGGAACCACCGGGGAGCTGTTTTTT. This chain uses TRBV29-1 with TRBJ2-2; a weak D match, TRBD2 (6 bases). The CDR3 is 15 residues long. The V gene's germline CDR1 is SQVTM and CDR2 ANQGSEA. Trimming removed 0 bases from V and 4 bases from J, with 12 bases in between.

The chain has TRBV5-1 and TRBJ1-1, with TRBD1 identical over 7 bases. This CDR3 is 13 amino acids long. Per the germline V gene, CDR1 is SGHRS and CDR2 is YFSETQ. The V segment lost 2 bases and the J segment 3 bases; nucleotides outside the gene matches: 1. DNA of the CDR3: TGCGCCAGCAGCTTTACAGGGGACACTGAAGCTTTCTTT. It is translated as CASSFTGDTEAFF.

V usage is TRBV29-1 and J usage is TRBJ2-7; 12 bases line up with TRBD1. The V gene's germline CDR1 is SQVTM and CDR2 ANQGSEA. The CDR3 length is 14 residues. V was pared by 5 bases and J by 6 bases, with 8 bases of the junction left unmatched. The CDR3 bases are TGCAGCGTTCCGGGACAGGGGGCTACGGGCGAGCAGTACTTC. Its translation: CSVPGQGATGEQYF.

The gene calls are TRBV5-4 and TRBJ1-1; tentatively, D is TRBD1 (6 bases). The V end lost 5 bases, the J end lost 6 bases, and 14 bases lay between the germline ends. The CDR3 runs 13 residues. Germline assignment: CDR1 SGHNT and CDR2 YYREEE (reference sequence). The CDR3 bases are TGTGCCAGCAGGCTTGGGGGCAGCGCTGAAGCTTTCTTT. It specifies CASRLGGSAEAFF.